Listed below are T cell receptor beta chains from one sample, sequenced in a study of cytomegalovirus exposure and HLA in healthy donors. TCRdb's copy holds only in-frame clones and misses some; the assay was immunoSEQ multiplex PCR. This sample carries 150,000 to 250,000 clones, approximately 78% of them seen once, and the ten largest clones take 6% to 8%. Material: PBMCs. The source of these receptors is a woman aged 45 to 65 in good health and CMV-seropositive. CDR3s include the opening cysteine and the closing phenylalanine or tryptophan. Each record gives: J gene, V gene, D gene, clone size, CDR3 protein, CDR3 DNA. A D gene is named only where the DNA matches it firmly. Not all rows give a size; the values are once, few, many and, for expanded clones, a class.

>TRBJ2-7|TRBV29-1|TRBD2|-
CSVEDQRGYEQYF
TGCAGCGTTGAAGATCAGCGGGGTTACGAGCAGTACTTC
>TRBJ2-7|TRBV5-1|TRBD2|-
CASSFYAGLGEQYF
TGCGCCAGCAGCTTTTACGCTGGACTAGGCGAGCAGTACTTC
>TRBJ2-1|TRBV6-5|TRBD2|-
CASSYSASGTYNEQFF
TGTGCCAGCAGTTACTCGGCTAGCGGGACTTACAATGAGCAGTTCTTC
>TRBJ2-2|TRBV28|-|-
CASSFERANTGELFF
TGTGCCAGCAGTTTTGAGCGGGCGAACACCGGGGAGCTGTTTTTT
>TRBJ1-1|TRBV7-9|-|-
CASSSQGEGTEAFF
TGTGCCAGCAGCTCACAGGGTGAGGGCACTGAAGCTTTCTTT
>TRBJ2-7|TRBV7-2|TRBD1|-
CASSPGQAVYEQYF
TGTGCCAGCAGCCCCGGACAGGCCGTCTACGAGCAGTACTTC
>TRBJ2-3|TRBV15|-|-
CATSSPSSSTDTQYF
TGTGCCACCAGCAGTCCAAGCTCTAGCACAGATACGCAGTATTTT
>TRBJ1-1|TRBV19|-|once
CASRGYAPNTEAFF
TGTGCCAGCCGCGGATATGCGCCTAACACTGAAGCTTTCTTT
>TRBJ1-4|TRBV6-6|TRBD1|-
CASSYGGQPFEKLFF
TGTGCCAGCAGTTACGGGGGACAGCCCTTTGAAAAACTGTTTTTT
>TRBJ2-1|TRBV7-9|TRBD2|-
CASSLGLAGVPEQFF
TGTGCCAGCAGCTTAGGACTAGCGGGAGTTCCTGAGCAGTTCTTC
>TRBJ1-5|TRBV19|-|-
CATGQSTDQPQHF
TGTGCCACAGGACAGTCCACCGATCAGCCCCAGCATTTT
>TRBJ1-6|TRBV6-5|TRBD1|-
CASSYSTGQGASPLHF
TGTGCCAGCAGTTACTCAACCGGGCAGGGGGCTTCACCCCTCCACTTT
>TRBJ2-2|TRBV10-3|TRBD2|few
CAISPTSGTGELFF
TGTGCCATCAGCCCTACTAGCGGCACCGGGGAGCTGTTTTTT
>TRBJ2-1|TRBV7-9|-|-
CSSSLARQALGEQFF
TGTTCCAGCAGCTTAGCCAGACAGGCTTTAGGTGAGCAGTTCTTC
>TRBJ2-1|TRBV20-1|-|-
CSAIDNEQFF
TGCAGTGCTATAGACAATGAGCAGTTCTTC
>TRBJ2-2|TRBV6-5|TRBD2|-
CASRGLVQTGELFF
TGTGCCAGCAGAGGACTAGTTCAGACCGGGGAGCTGTTTTTT
>TRBJ2-1|TRBV12-2|-|once
CASRPGQGQGHYNEQFF
TGTGCAAGTCGCCCCGGACAGGGGCAAGGTCACTACAATGAGCAGTTCTTC
>TRBJ2-3|TRBV5-1|TRBD1|-
CASSSHGTGGTDTQYF
TGCGCCAGCAGCTCACATGGGACAGGGGGCACAGATACGCAGTATTTT
>TRBJ1-5|TRBV6-6|TRBD1|-
CASRPKTGKVDQPQHF
TGTGCCAGCAGGCCAAAGACAGGGAAGGTGGATCAGCCCCAGCATTTT
>TRBJ2-3|TRBV29-1|-|-
CSVVRDLTDTQYF
TGCAGCGTTGTAAGGGACTTGACAGATACGCAGTATTTT
>TRBJ1-6|TRBV5-4|TRBD1|-
CASSLTGGLSPLHF
TGTGCCAGCAGCCTTACAGGGGGCCTTTCACCCCTCCACTTT
>TRBJ1-1|TRBV2|-|-
CASLGRVNTEAFF
TGTGCCAGCCTGGGCAGGGTGAACACTGAAGCTTTCTTT
>TRBJ1-6|TRBV7-9|TRBD1|-
CSSSSGQGGGSYNSPLHF
TGTTCCAGCAGCTCCGGACAGGGGGGTGGTTCCTATAATTCACCCCTCCACTTT
>TRBJ2-2|TRBV7-3|-|-
CASSKGGGAPGELFF
TGTGCCAGCAGCAAAGGAGGGGGCGCCCCCGGGGAGCTGTTTTTT
>TRBJ2-6|TRBV28|-|-
CASSARGWGVANVLTF
TGTGCCAGCAGTGCGAGAGGTTGGGGCGTGGCCAACGTCCTGACTTTC
>TRBJ1-2|TRBV10-3|-|-
CAIGEQDSLDYGYTF
TGTGCCATCGGGGAGCAGGACAGCCTTGACTATGGCTACACCTTC
>TRBJ2-1|TRBV7-6|-|few
CASSAPESGRDNEQFF
TGTGCCAGCAGCGCACCAGAATCGGGAAGGGACAATGAGCAGTTCTTC
>TRBJ1-4|TRBV2|-|-
CASSEVEFSEKLFF
TGTGCCAGCAGTGAGGTTGAGTTTAGTGAAAAACTGTTTTTT
>TRBJ1-5|TRBV28|TRBD1|-
CASSLSTGAEPQHF
TGTGCCAGCAGTTTAAGCACAGGGGCAGAGCCCCAGCATTTT
>TRBJ2-7|TRBV19|TRBD1|-
CASSKDRATYEQYF
TGTGCCAGTAGTAAGGACAGGGCGACCTACGAGCAGTACTTC
>TRBJ1-4|TRBV7-2|-|-
CASSPGRAGRTATNEKLFF
TGTGCCAGCAGCCCCGGACGGGCGGGACGAACCGCAACTAATGAAAAACTGTTTTTT
>TRBJ2-2|TRBV19|TRBD1|once
CASTRTGYTGELFF
TGTGCCAGTACAAGGACAGGGTACACCGGGGAGCTGTTTTTT
>TRBJ2-5|TRBV18|TRBD2|once
CASSPPSSGRFYQETQYF
TGTGCCAGCTCACCACCGTCTAGCGGGAGGTTTTATCAAGAGACCCAGTACTTC
>TRBJ2-1|TRBV7-3|-|-
CASSSLEGAEQFF
TGTGCCAGCAGCTCCCTTGAAGGAGCGGAGCAGTTCTTC
>TRBJ2-7|TRBV19|-|-
CASSIESLSGTYEQYF
TGTGCCAGTAGTATAGAAAGCCTGAGCGGCACCTACGAGCAGTACTTC
>TRBJ2-7|TRBV19|-|-
CASSTRGLAYEQYF
TGTGCCAGTAGTACCCGGGGGTTAGCCTACGAGCAGTACTTC
>TRBJ2-5|TRBV28|-|-
CASVSGKLETQYF
TGTGCCAGCGTCTCGGGGAAATTGGAGACCCAGTACTTC
>TRBJ2-4|TRBV15|-|-
CATSRDREVNIQYF
TGTGCCACCAGCAGAGACAGGGAAGTGAACATTCAGTACTTC
>TRBJ2-1|TRBV11-2|TRBD2|-
CASSPAGGTWNEQFF
TGTGCCAGCAGCCCAGCGGGAGGGACATGGAATGAGCAGTTCTTC
>TRBJ1-4|TRBV28|-|-
CASSLGGWNEKLFF
TGTGCCAGCAGTTTAGGGGGCTGGAATGAAAAACTGTTTTTT
>TRBJ1-2|TRBV5-5|-|-
CASARDWGYTF
TGTGCCAGCGCCCGGGACTGGGGCTACACCTTC
>TRBJ2-3|TRBV19|-|-
CASSKMGGGTDTQYF
TGTGCCAGTAGTAAAATGGGCGGGGGCACAGATACGCAGTATTTT
>TRBJ2-1|TRBV6-1|TRBD2|-
CASRESGASYNEQFF
TGTGCCAGCAGGGAAAGCGGGGCTTCCTACAATGAGCAGTTCTTC
>TRBJ2-5|TRBV7-2|TRBD2|few
CASSLRASGRVQETQYF
TGTGCCAGCAGCTTAAGGGCTAGCGGGAGAGTCCAAGAGACCCAGTACTTC
>TRBJ2-5|TRBV9|-|-
CASSVDSGLAPRETQYF
TGTGCCAGCAGCGTAGACTCCGGTTTAGCTCCAAGGGAGACCCAGTACTTC
>TRBJ2-1|TRBV5-1|TRBD2|-
CASSLAGGDYEQFF
TGCGCCAGCAGCTTAGCGGGAGGTGATTATGAGCAGTTCTTC
>TRBJ1-2|TRBV7-2|-|few
CASSLGLGGYYGYTF
TGTGCCAGCAGCTTAGGTTTGGGGGGGTACTATGGCTACACCTTC
>TRBJ2-1|TRBV28|-|-
CASSLSQGPLQFF
TGTGCCAGCAGTTTATCCCAGGGCCCCCTGCAGTTCTTC
>TRBJ1-1|TRBV5-8|-|-
CASSADFRPEAFF
TGTGCCAGCAGTGCAGACTTTCGGCCTGAAGCTTTCTTT
>TRBJ2-1|TRBV2|-|once
CASRPGLDNEQFF
TGTGCCAGCAGACCCGGACTGGACAATGAGCAGTTCTTC
>TRBJ2-1|TRBV9|TRBD1|once
CASSVEGQGVNEQFF
TGTGCCAGCAGCGTAGAAGGGCAGGGGGTAAATGAGCAGTTCTTC
>TRBJ1-2|TRBV29-1|TRBD1|-
CSVGMTGSNYGYTF
TGCAGCGTGGGAATGACAGGGTCGAACTATGGCTACACCTTC
>TRBJ2-7|TRBV1|-|-
CTRPGLAGTASYEQYF
TGCACCAGACCGGGACTAGCGGGGACTGCCTCCTACGAGCAGTACTTC
>TRBJ2-2|TRBV13|-|few
CASSLRVLRGRAPGELFF
TGTGCCAGCAGCTTAAGGGTCCTGAGGGGGAGGGCCCCCGGGGAGCTGTTTTTT
>TRBJ1-2|TRBV6-1|TRBD1|once
CASSVRQGRSGYTF
TGTGCCAGCAGTGTCCGACAGGGGCGGTCTGGCTACACCTTC
>TRBJ2-1|TRBV28|-|once
CASSLTSLRWGQFF
TGTGCCAGCAGTTTAACTAGCTTGAGATGGGGGCAGTTCTTC